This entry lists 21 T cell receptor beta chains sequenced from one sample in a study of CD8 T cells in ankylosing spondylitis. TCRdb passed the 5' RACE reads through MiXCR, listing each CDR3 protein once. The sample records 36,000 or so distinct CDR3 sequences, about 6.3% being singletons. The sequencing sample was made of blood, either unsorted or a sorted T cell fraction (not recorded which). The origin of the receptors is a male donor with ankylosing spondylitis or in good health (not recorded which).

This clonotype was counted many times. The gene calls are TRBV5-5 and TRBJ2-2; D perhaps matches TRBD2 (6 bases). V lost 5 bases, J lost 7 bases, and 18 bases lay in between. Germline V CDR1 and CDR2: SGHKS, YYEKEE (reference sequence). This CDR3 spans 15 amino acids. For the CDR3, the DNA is TGTGCCAGCAGAAGCGGGCCCCTTGCCATCGGGGAGCTGTTTTTT. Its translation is CASRSGPLAIGELFF.

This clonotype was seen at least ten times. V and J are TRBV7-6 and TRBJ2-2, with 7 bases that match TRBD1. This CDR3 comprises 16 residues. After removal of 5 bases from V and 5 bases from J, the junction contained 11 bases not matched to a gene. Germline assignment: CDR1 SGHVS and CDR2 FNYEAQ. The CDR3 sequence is CASSSWDRRGTGELFF. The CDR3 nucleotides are TGTGCCAGCAGCAGTTGGGACAGAAGGGGGACCGGGGAGCTGTTTTTT.

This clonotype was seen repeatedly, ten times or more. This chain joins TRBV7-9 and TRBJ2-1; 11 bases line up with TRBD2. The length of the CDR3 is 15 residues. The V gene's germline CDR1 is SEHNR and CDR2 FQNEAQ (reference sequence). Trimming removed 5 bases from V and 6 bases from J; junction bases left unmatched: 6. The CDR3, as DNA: TGTGCCAGCAGCCCAACTAGCGGGAGTCTCAATGAGCAGTTCTTC. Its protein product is CASSPTSGSLNEQFF.

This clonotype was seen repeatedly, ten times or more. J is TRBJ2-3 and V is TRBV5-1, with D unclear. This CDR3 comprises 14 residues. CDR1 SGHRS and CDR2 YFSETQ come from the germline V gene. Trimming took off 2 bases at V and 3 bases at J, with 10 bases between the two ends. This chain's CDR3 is CASSFLGPTDTQYF. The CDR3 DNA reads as TGCGCCAGCAGCTTTCTTGGACCGACAGATACGCAGTATTTT.

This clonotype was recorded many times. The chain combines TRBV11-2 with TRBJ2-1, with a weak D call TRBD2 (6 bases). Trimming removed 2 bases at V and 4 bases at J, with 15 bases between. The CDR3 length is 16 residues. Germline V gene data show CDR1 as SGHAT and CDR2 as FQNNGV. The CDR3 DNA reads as TGTGCCAGCAGCTTATCGGATGGGACTGTATACAATGAGCAGTTCTTC. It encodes CASSLSDGTVYNEQFF.

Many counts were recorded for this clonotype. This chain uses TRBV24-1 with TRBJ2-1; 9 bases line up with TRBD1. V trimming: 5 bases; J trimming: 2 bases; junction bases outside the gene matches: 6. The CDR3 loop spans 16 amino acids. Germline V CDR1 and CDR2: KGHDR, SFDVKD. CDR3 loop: CATSAGQGRAYNEQFF. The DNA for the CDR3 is TGTGCCACCAGTGCCGGACAGGGGAGAGCCTACAATGAGCAGTTCTTC.

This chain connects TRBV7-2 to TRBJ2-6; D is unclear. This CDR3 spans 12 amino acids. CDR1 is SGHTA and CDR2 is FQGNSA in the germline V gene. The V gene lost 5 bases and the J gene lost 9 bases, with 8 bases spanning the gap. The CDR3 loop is CASSPVGNVLTF. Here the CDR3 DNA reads TGTGCCAGCAGCCCCGTAGGCAACGTCCTGACTTTC.

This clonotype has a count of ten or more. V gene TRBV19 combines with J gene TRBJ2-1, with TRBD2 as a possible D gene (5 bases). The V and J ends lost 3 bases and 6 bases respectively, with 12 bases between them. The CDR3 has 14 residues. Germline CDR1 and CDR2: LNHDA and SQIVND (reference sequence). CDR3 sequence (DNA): TGTGCCAGTAGTATGTCGGCTAGCTCCAATGAGCAGTTCTTC. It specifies CASSMSASSNEQFF. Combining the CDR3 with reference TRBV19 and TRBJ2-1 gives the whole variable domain DGGITQSPKYLFRKEGQNVTLSCEQNLNHDAMYWYRQDPGQGLRLIYYSQIVNDFQKGDIAEGYSVSREKKESFPLTVTSAQKNPTAFYLCASSMSASSNEQFFGPGTRLTVL.

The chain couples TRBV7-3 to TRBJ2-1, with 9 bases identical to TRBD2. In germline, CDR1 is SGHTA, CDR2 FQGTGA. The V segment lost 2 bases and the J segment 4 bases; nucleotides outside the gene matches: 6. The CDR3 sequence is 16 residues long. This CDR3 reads CASSLPPSGGYNEQFF. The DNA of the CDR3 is TGTGCCAGCAGCTTACCCCCCAGCGGGGGGTACAATGAGCAGTTCTTC.

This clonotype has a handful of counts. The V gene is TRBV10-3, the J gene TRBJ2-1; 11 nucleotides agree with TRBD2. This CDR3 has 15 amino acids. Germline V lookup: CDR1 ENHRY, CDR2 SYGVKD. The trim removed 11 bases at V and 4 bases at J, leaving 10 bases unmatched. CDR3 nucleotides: TGTGCCGCTCGTCCGGGACTAGCGGTATACAATGAGCAGTTCTTC. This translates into CAARPGLAVYNEQFF.

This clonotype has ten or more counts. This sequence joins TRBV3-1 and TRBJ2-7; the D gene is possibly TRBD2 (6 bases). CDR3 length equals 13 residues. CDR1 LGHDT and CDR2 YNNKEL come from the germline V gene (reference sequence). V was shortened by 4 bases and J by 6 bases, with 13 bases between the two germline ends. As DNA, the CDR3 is TGTGCCAGCAGCCTCCTGGGGGGAGCCGAGCAGTACTTC. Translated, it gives CASSLLGGAEQYF.

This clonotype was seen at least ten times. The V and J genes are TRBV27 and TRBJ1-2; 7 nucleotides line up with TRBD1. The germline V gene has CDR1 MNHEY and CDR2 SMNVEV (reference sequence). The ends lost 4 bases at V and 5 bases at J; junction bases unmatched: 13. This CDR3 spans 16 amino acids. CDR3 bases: TGTGCCAGCAGTTCAATGGGAGGGGGCGGGCGTTATGGCTACACCTTC. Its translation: CASSSMGGGGRYGYTF.

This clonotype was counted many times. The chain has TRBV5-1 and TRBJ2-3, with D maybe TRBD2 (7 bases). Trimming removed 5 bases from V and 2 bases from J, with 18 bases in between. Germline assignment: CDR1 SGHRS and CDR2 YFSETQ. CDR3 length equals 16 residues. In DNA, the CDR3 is TGCGCCAGCAGGACGAGGGAGGGGACACACACAGATACGCAGTATTTT. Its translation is CASRTREGTHTDTQYF. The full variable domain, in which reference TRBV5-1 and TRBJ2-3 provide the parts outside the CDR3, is KAGVTQTPRYLIKTRGQQVTLSCSPISGHRSVSWYQQTPGQGLQFLFEYFSETQRNKGNFPGRFSGRQFSNSRSEMNVSTLELGDSALYLCASRTREGTHTDTQYFGPGTRLTVL.

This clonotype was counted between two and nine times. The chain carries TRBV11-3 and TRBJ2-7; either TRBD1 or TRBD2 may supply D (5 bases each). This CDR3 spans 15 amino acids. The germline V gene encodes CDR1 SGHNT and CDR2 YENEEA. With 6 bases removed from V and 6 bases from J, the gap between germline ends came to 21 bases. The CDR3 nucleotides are TGTGCCAGCAGTCCCTCTGGGGACGCCTACGTCGAGCAGTACTTC. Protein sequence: CASSPSGDAYVEQYF. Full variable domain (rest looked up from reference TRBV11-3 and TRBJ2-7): EAGVVQSPRYKIIEKKQPVAFWCNPISGHNTLYWYLQNLGQGPELLIRYENEEAVDDSQLPKDRFSAERLKGVDSTLKIQPAELGDSAVYLCASSPSGDAYVEQYFGPGTRLTVT.

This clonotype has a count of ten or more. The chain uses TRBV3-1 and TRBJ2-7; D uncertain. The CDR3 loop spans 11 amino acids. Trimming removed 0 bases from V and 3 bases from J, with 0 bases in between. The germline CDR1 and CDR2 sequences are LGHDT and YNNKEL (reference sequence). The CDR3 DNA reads TGTGCCAGCAGCCAAGACTACGAGCAGTACTTC. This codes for CASSQDYEQYF.

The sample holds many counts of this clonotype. This CDR3 reads CASSSGQAYYEQYF. DNA for the CDR3: TGCGCCAGCAGCTCCGGACAAGCGTATTACGAGCAGTACTTC. The chain joins TRBV5-1 to TRBJ2-7, with TRBD1 as a possible D gene (5 bases). The CDR3 is made up of 14 amino acids. The V gene's germline CDR1 is SGHRS and CDR2 YFSETQ. V was clipped by 3 bases and J by 4 bases, with 14 bases between them. Full variable domain (missing parts from reference TRBV5-1 and TRBJ2-7): KAGVTQTPRYLIKTRGQQVTLSCSPISGHRSVSWYQQTPGQGLQFLFEYFSETQRNKGNFPGRFSGRQFSNSRSEMNVSTLELGDSALYLCASSSGQAYYEQYFGPGTRLTVT.

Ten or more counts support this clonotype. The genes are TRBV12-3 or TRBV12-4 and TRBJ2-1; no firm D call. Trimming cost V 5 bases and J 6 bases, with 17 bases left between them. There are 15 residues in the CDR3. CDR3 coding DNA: TGTGCCAGCAGTCTCCGGCCTAAGGGTGCCAATGAGCAGTTCTTC. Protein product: CASSLRPKGANEQFF.

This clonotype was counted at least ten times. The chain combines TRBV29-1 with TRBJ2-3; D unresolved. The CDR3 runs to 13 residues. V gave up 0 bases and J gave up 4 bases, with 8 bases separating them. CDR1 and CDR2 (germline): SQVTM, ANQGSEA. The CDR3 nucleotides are TGCAGCGTTGAAGAGGCCAGCGCAGATACGCAGTATTTT. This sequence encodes CSVEEASADTQYF.

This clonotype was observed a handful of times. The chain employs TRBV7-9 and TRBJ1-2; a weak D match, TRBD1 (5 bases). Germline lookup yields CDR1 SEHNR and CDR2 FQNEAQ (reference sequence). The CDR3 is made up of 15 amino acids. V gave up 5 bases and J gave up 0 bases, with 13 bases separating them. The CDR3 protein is CASSGLGRANYGYTF. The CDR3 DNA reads TGTGCCAGCAGCGGCCTGGGACGGGCTAACTATGGCTACACCTTC.

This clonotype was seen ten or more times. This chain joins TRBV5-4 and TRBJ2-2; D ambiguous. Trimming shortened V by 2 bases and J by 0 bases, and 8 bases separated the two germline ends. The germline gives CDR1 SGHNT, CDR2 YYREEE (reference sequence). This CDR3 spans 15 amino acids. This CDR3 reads CASSFPKANTGELFF. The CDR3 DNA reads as TGTGCCAGCAGCTTTCCGAAAGCGAACACCGGGGAGCTGTTTTTT.

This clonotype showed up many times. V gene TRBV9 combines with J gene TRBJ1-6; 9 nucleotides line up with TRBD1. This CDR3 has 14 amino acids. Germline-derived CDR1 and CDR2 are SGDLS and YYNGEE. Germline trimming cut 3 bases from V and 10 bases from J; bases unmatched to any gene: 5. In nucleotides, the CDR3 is TGTGCCAGCAGCGACGGACAGGGGTTGTCACCCCTCCACTTT. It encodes CASSDGQGLSPLHF.